This is a list of T cell receptor beta chains from one sample in a study of tumor-infiltrating lymphocytes in primary liver carcinoma. TCRdb redid the calling of the multiplex PCR reads with MiXCR, one entry per CDR3 protein. The profile covers some 200,000 distinct CDR3 sequences, with almost 65% appearing a single time and about 7.1% taken by the ten largest. The sequenced sample was peripheral blood. The receptors come from an older woman with primary liver carcinoma and hepatitis B virus infection. CDR3s include the opening cysteine and the closing phenylalanine or tryptophan. Each record gives: V gene, clone size, J gene, D gene, CDR3 DNA, CDR3 protein. A D gene is named only where the DNA matches it firmly. Expanded clones are given a class, and other clones once, few, many or no size at all.

TRBV12-3/TRBV12-4	.	TRBJ1-2	TRBD1	TGTGCCAGCAGCGGACAGGGAGGCTATGACTACACCTTC	CASSGQGGYDYTF
TRBV7-8	.	TRBJ2-7	TRBD1	TGTACCAACAGCACAACAGGGGGCTCCGGGGAGCAGTACTTC	CTNSTTGGSGEQYF
TRBV7-9	few	TRBJ2-7	TRBD1	TGTGCCAGCACCCGGATAGGACAGGGGATTCGCGAGCAGTACTTC	CASTRIGQGIREQYF
TRBV6-1	.	TRBJ2-7	TRBD1	TGTGCCAGCACCCCAGGGTCGGGACAGGGCTCCTACGAGCAGTACTTC	CASTPGSGQGSYEQYF
TRBV24-1	.	TRBJ2-1	.	TGTGCCACCAGTGATTCCGGACCAAGGCGGAGGAATGAGCAGTTCTTC	CATSDSGPRRRNEQFF
TRBV11-2	.	TRBJ2-3	.	TGTGCCAGCTGCCCATTAGATACGCAGTATTTT	CASCPLDTQYF
TRBV11-2	.	TRBJ1-2	.	TGTGCCAGCAGCCCGATGCAGGGGTATGGCTACACCTTC	CASSPMQGYGYTF
TRBV5-1	.	TRBJ2-7	TRBD1	TGCGCCAGCAGCTTGAGCCCTACAGGGGGTATCTCCTACGAGCAGTACTTC	CASSLSPTGGISYEQYF
TRBV28	few	TRBJ2-3	TRBD2	TGTGCCAGCAGCTGGGGACTAGCAGGGACAGATACGCAGTATTTT	CASSWGLAGTDTQYF
TRBV14	.	TRBJ2-7	.	TGTGCCAGCAGCCAAGATTGGGGGCTAGCTCACGAGCAGTACTTC	CASSQDWGLAHEQYF
TRBV20-1	once	TRBJ2-7	.	TGCAGTGCTAGAGAGGTGGGCCACCCCCGGTCCGAGCAGTACTTC	CSAREVGHPRSEQYF
TRBV11-2	.	TRBJ2-3	TRBD2	TGTGCCAGCAGCCCCCAACTAGCGACATATACGCAGTATTTT	CASSPQLATYTQYF
TRBV28	.	TRBJ2-1	.	TGTGCCATCAGTACGGGGGCGTACAATGAGCAGTTCTTC	CAISTGAYNEQFF
TRBV11-2	.	TRBJ2-3	.	TGTGCCAGCTGTTGGGACGGGGTCAATCAGCCCCAGTATTTT	CASCWDGVNQPQYF
TRBV6-1	few	TRBJ1-4	TRBD1	TGTGCCAGCGCCACCCAGGGACAGGCCAGTGAAAAACTGTTTTTT	CASATQGQASEKLFF
TRBV12-3/TRBV12-4	.	TRBJ2-2	TRBD1	TGTGCCAGCAGTCGTATTTTCAGGGGGCGTCGGACCCGGGAGCTGTTTTTT	CASSRIFRGRRTRELFF
TRBV11-2	.	TRBJ2-7	TRBD2	TGTGCCAGCAACTTAGTAATAGCGGGTTCCTACGAGCACTACTTC	CASNLVIAGSYEHYF
TRBV10-3	.	TRBJ2-1	.	TGTGCCATCAGGAAGGACCCGGGAAATGAGCAGTTCTTC	CAIRKDPGNEQFF
TRBV19	.	TRBJ2-5	.	TGTGCCAGTAACACCCCGGGACGTAAAGAGACCCAGTACTTC	CASNTPGRKETQYF
TRBV29-1	many	TRBJ2-7	TRBD1	TGCAGCGTTGAGGGTACTTTTAAGGGACAGGGAAGTTCCGAGCAGTACTTC	CSVEGTFKGQGSSEQYF
TRBV11-3	.	TRBJ2-7	.	TGTGCCCGCAGGCCGGGGGAGGCCAACGAGCAGTATTTC	CARRPGEANEQYF
TRBV29-1	.	TRBJ2-7	.	TGCAGCCTTGTAGGGGCCGCCTACGACCAGTACTTC	CSLVGAAYDQYF
TRBV6-2/TRBV6-3	.	TRBJ2-4	TRBD2	TGTGCCAGCAGCCCTTCGGGACTAAGTCCTCGGGACGCAAACATTCGGTACTTC	CASSPSGLSPRDANIRYF
TRBV11-2	.	TRBJ2-1	.	TGTGCCAGCAGCATTAGTATGGACAATGAGCAGTTCTTC	CASSISMDNEQFF
TRBV6-1	many	TRBJ1-5	TRBD1	TGTGCCAGCAGTACTAGAGGGGGCGAAAATCAGCCCCAGCATTTT	CASSTRGGENQPQHF
TRBV5-1	few	TRBJ2-1	.	TGCGCCAGCAGCTTGGATCTCAATGAGCAGTTCTTC	CASSLDLNEQFF
TRBV5-1	.	TRBJ2-2	TRBD1	TGCGCCAGCAGCTTGGAGACAGGGGGATTTGCCGTGGAGCTGTTTTTT	CASSLETGGFAVELFF
TRBV10-1	many	TRBJ1-1	.	TGCGCCAGCAGTGAGTCGAAAGGGGTTGGCACTGAAGCTTTCTTT	CASSESKGVGTEAFF
TRBV12-3/TRBV12-4	many	TRBJ2-3	.	TGTGCCAGCAGTTTTTGGTCCTTATCAGATACGCAGTATTTT	CASSFWSLSDTQYF
TRBV6-6	many	TRBJ2-7	TRBD2	TGTGCCAGCAGCTGGACTAGCAGCTCCTACGAGCAGTACTTC	CASSWTSSSYEQYF
TRBV11-2	.	TRBJ2-3	.	TGTGCCAACAGCTGGGCTCATCACAGCACAGATACGCGGTATTTT	CANSWAHHSTDTRYF
TRBV6-1	many	TRBJ1-1	.	TGTGCCAGCAGTGTGGACAAGAACACTGAAGCTTTCTTT	CASSVDKNTEAFF
TRBV11-2	medium-sized	TRBJ2-3	TRBD2	TGTGCCAGCAGCTTAGGCAGCGGGATAGCAGATACGCAGTATTTT	CASSLGSGIADTQYF
TRBV11-2	.	TRBJ2-1	.	TGTGCCAGCAGCTCTTACCGACTTTCTAGAGGGGGTTTCAATGAGCAGTTCTTC	CASSSYRLSRGGFNEQFF
TRBV29-1	many	TRBJ2-1	.	TGCAGCGTTGAGGGGGGTCTAGCAGTAAAGTCCTACAATGAGCAGTTCTTC	CSVEGGLAVKSYNEQFF
TRBV29-1	.	TRBJ2-1	.	TGCAGCGTTGAAGATGTAAGCTTAACGCACTACAATGAGCTGTTCTTC	CSVEDVSLTHYNELFF
TRBV7-9	.	TRBJ2-7	.	TGTGCCAGCAGCTTAGCGGAGGGCCGCTACTACGAGCAGTACTTC	CASSLAEGRYYEQYF
TRBV4-1	.	TRBJ2-5	TRBD2	TGCGTCAGTAGCCGTCAGGCGGGAGGGGAGACCCAGTACTTC	CVSSRQAGGETQYF
TRBV28	.	TRBJ1-6	TRBD1	TGTGCCAGCAGTCCGTGGGACAGGGGTTCACCCCTCCACTTT	CASSPWDRGSPLHF
TRBV2	.	TRBJ1-1	TRBD1	TGTGCCAGCAATCGGGACAGGGGCGCAAAAACTGAAGCTTTCTTT	CASNRDRGAKTEAFF
TRBV5-1	few	TRBJ1-6	.	TGCGCCAGCAGCTCCCGGGAGCAGGACTCACCCCTCCACTTT	CASSSREQDSPLHF
TRBV7-9	few	TRBJ2-4	.	TGTGCCAGCAGCTTAGTTACAGGGAGACAAAACATTCAGTACTTC	CASSLVTGRQNIQYF